The present entry profiles one T cell receptor beta chain with its context. This specimen belongs to a study of cytomegalovirus exposure and HLA in healthy donors. The donors formed part of the roughly 110-subject validation cohort, distinct from the approximately 670-subject first cohort. The CDR3 loop spans 16 amino acids. With 3 bases clipped from V and 2 bases from J, the junction kept 4 bases outside the gene matches. Germline CDR1 reads KGHSH; CDR2 reads LQKENI. Libraries were prepared by immunoSEQ multiplex PCR; TCRdb keeps only in-frame clonotypes and omits some of them. The sample lists roughly 150,000 clones, 85% to 90% seen once, with around 3.8% in the top ten.

The genes are TRBV18 and TRBJ2-7; 13 nucleotides align to TRBD2. The sample taken for sequencing was PBMCs. This sequence was found in a man aged 18-30 years in good health and CMV-seropositive. The CDR3: CASSPPGLAGTYEQYF. CDR3 DNA: TGTGCCAGCTCACCGCCGGGACTAGCGGGAACCTACGAGCAGTACTTC.